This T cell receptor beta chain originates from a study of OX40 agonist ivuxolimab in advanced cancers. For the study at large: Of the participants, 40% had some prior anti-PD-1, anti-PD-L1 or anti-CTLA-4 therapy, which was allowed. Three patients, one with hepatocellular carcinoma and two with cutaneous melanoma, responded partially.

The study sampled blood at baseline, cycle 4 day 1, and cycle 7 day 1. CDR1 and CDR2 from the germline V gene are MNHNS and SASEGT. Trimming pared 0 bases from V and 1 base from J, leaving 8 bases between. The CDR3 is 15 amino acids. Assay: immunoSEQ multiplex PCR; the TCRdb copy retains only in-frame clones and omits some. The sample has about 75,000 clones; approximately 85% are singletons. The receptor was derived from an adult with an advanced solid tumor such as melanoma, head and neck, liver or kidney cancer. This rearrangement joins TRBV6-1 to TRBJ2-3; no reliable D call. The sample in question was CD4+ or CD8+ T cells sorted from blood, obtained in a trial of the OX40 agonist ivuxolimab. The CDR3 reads CASSEARPGTDTQYF. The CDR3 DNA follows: TGTGCCAGCAGTGAAGCCCGACCAGGCACAGATACGCAGTATTTT.